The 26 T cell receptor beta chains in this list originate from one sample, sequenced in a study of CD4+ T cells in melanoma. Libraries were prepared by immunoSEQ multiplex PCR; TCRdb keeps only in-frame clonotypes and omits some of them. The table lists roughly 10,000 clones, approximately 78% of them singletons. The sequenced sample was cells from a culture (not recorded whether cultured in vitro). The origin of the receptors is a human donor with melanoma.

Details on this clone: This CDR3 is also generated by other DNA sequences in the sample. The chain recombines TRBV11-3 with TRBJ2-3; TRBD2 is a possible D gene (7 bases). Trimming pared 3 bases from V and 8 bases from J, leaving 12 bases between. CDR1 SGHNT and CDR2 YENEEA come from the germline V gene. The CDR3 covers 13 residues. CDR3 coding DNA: TGTGCCAGCAGCTTGGGGGGGGGCGTTACGCAGTATTTT. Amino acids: CASSLGGGVTQYF.

CDR3 in DNA: TGTGCCAGCAGCGGGGGAGCAGTTAATTCACCCCTCCACTTT. Protein: CASSGGAVNSPLHF. The chain links TRBV7-9 to TRBJ1-6, with D perhaps TRBD1 (5 bases). Per germline, CDR1 SEHNR and CDR2 FQNEAQ (reference sequence). The CDR3 has 14 amino acids. Trimming took off 5 bases at V and 6 bases at J, with 11 bases between the two ends.

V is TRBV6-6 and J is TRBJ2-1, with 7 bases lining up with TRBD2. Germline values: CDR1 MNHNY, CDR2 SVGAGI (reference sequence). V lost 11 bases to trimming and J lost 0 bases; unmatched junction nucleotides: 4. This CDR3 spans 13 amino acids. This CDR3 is CAGGGSSYNEQFF. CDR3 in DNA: TGTGCCGGTGGCGGGAGCTCCTACAATGAGCAGTTCTTC.

The CDR3 sequence: CASSVVSGGFDTQYF. The CDR3 DNA sequence: TGTGCCAGCAGCGTAGTTAGCGGTGGCTTCGATACGCAGTATTTT. The chain has TRBV9 and TRBJ2-3; weak D call: TRBD2 (6 bases). The CDR3 loop spans 15 amino acids. The germline gives CDR1 SGDLS, CDR2 YYNGEE. V dropped 0 bases and J dropped 6 bases, with 14 bases sitting between them.

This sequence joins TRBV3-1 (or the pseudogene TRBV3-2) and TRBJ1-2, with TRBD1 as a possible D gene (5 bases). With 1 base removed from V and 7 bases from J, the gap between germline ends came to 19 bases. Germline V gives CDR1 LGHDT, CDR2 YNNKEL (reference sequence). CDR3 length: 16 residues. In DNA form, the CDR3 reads TGTGCCAGCAGCCAAGTAAAACAGGCCCCCTATGCTGGCTACACCTTC. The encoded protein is CASSQVKQAPYAGYTF.

The CDR3 reads CSAILNQGQFF. CDR3 coding DNA: TGCAGCGCCATCTTGAACCAGGGGCAGTTCTTC. This chain links TRBV29-1 with TRBJ2-1, with D perhaps matching TRBD1 (5 bases). Germline CDR1 reads SQVTM; CDR2 reads ANQGSEA. This CDR3 region has 11 residues. V lost 7 bases to trimming and J lost 12 bases, with 16 bases between them.

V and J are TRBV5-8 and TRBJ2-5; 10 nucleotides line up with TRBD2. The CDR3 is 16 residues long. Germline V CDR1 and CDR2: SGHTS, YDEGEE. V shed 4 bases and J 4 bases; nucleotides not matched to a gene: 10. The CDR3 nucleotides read TGTGCCAGCAGCCCAGGGACTAGCGTCCGGGGAGAGACCCAGTACTTC. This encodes CASSPGTSVRGETQYF.

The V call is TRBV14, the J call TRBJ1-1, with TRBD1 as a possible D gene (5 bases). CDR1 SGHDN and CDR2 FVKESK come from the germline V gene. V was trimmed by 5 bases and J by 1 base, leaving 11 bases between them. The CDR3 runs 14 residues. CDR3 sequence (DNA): TGTGCCAGCAGCAGGGGACTTTGGAACACTGAAGCTTTCTTT. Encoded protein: CASSRGLWNTEAFF. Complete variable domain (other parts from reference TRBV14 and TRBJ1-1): EAGVTQFPSHSVIEKGQTVTLRCDPISGHDNLYWYRRVMGKEIKFLLHFVKESKQDESGMPNNRFLAERTGGTYSTLKVQPAELEDSGVYFCASSRGLWNTEAFFGQGTRLTVV.

CDR3 protein: CASSLVTGSVNYGYTF. The CDR3 DNA follows: TGTGCCAGCAGCTTAGTTACAGGGAGCGTCAACTATGGCTACACCTTC. The chain employs TRBV13 and TRBJ1-2; D is perhaps TRBD1 (6 bases). Germline CDR1 PRHDT, CDR2 FYEKMQ (reference sequence). The CDR3 totals 16 residues. V shed 1 base and J shed 2 bases, with 14 bases lying between them.

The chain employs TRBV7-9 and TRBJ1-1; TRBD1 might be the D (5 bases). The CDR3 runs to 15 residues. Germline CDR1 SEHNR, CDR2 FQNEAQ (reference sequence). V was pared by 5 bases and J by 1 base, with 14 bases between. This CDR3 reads CASSISGLRNTEAFF. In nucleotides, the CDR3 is TGTGCCAGCAGCATCTCAGGGTTAAGGAACACTGAAGCTTTCTTT.

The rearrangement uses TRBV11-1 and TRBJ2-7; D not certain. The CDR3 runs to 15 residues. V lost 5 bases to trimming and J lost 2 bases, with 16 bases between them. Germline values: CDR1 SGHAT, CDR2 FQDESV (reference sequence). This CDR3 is CASSLRHKPPYEQYF. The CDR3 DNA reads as TGTGCCAGCAGCCTAAGACATAAGCCACCCTACGAGCAGTACTTC. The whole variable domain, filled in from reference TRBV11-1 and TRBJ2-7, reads EAEVAQSPRYKITEKSQAVAFWCDPISGHATLYWYRQILGQGPELLVQFQDESVVDDSQLPKDRFSAERLKGVDSTLKIQPAELGDSAMYLCASSLRHKPPYEQYFGPGTRLTVT.

CDR3 nucleotides: TGTGCCAGCAGACGCCTCTCTGGGGCCAACGTCCTGACTTTC. Translation gives CASRRLSGANVLTF. This chain joins TRBV6-5 and TRBJ2-6; no firm D call. Trimming took off 6 bases at V and 0 bases at J, with 6 bases between the two ends. This CDR3 spans 14 amino acids. Germline V lookup: CDR1 MNHEY, CDR2 SVGAGI.

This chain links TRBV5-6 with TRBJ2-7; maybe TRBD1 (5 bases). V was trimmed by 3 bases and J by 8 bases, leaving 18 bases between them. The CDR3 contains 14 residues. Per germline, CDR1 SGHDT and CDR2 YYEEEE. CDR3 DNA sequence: TGTGCCAGCAGCTCCCCAAAGCAGGGCGTCAAGCAGTACTTC. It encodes CASSSPKQGVKQYF.

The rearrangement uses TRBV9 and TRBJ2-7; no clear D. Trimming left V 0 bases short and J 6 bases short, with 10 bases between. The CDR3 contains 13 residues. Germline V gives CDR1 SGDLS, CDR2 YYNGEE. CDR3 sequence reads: CASSVAISSEQYF. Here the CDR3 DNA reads TGTGCCAGCAGCGTAGCAATATCGTCCGAGCAGTACTTC.

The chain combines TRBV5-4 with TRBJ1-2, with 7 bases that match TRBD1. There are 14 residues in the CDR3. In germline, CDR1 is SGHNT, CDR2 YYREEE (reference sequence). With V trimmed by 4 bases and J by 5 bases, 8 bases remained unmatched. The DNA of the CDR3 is TGTGCCAGCAGCGATCAGGGGGGGAGGTATGGCTACACCTTC. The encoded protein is CASSDQGGRYGYTF.

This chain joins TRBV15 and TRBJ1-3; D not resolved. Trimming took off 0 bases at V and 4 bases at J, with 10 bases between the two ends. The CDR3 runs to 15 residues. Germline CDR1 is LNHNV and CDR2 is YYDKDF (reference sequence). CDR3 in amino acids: CATSRDPRGGNTIYF. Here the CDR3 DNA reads TGTGCCACCAGCAGAGATCCCCGAGGGGGAAACACCATATATTTT.

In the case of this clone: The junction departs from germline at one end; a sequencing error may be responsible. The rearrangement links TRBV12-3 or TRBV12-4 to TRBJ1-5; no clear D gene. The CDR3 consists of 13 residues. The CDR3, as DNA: TGTGCCAGCAGTTTAATCACGGACTCGCCCAAGCATTTT. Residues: CASSLITDSPKHF.

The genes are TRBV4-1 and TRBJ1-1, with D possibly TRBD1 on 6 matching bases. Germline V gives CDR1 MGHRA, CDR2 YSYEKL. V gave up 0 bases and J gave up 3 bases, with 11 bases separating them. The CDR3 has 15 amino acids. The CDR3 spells CASSQDARGHTEAFF. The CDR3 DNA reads TGCGCCAGCAGCCAAGATGCCAGGGGTCACACTGAAGCTTTCTTT.

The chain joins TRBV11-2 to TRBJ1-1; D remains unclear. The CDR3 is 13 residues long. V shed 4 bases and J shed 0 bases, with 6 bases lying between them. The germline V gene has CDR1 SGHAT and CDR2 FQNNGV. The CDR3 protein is CASSSTVNTEAFF. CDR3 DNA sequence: TGTGCCAGCAGCTCCACCGTGAACACTGAAGCTTTCTTT. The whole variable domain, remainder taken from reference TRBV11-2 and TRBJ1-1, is EAGVAQSPRYKIIEKRQSVAFWCNPISGHATLYWYQQILGQGPKLLIQFQNNGVVDDSQLPKDRFSAERLKGVDSTLKIQPAKLEDSAVYLCASSSTVNTEAFFGQGTRLTVV.

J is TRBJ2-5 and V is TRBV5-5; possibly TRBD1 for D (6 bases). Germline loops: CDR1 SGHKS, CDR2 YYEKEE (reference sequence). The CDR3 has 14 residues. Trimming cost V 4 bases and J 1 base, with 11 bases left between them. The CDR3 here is CASSGQSPQETQYF. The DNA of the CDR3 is TGTGCCAGCAGCGGACAGAGCCCCCAAGAGACCCAGTACTTC.

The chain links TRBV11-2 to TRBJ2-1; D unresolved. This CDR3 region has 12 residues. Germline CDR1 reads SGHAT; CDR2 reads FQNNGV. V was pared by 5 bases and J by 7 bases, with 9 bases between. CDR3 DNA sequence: TGTGCCAGCAGCCCCTACAAGAATGAGCAGTTCTTC. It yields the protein CASSPYKNEQFF.

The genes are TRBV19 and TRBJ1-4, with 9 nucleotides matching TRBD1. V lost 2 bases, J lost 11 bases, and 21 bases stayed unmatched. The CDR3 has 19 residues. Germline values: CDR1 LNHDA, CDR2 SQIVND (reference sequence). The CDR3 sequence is CASSIRDRAAARTRGKLFF. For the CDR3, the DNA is TGTGCCAGTAGTATACGGGACAGGGCAGCGGCGCGAACTCGAGGGAAACTGTTTTTT.

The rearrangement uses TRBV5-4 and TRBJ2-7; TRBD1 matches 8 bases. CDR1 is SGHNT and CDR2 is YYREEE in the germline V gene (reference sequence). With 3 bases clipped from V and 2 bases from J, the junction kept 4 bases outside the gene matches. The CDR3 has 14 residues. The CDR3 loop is CASSSGQGTYEQYF. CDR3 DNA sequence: TGTGCCAGCAGCTCTGGACAGGGTACCTACGAGCAGTACTTC.

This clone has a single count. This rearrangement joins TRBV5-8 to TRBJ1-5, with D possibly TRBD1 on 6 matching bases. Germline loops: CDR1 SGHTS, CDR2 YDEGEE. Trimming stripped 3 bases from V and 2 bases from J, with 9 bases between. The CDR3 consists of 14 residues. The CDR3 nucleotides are TGTGCCAGCAGCTGGCCAGGGGGCAATCAGCCCCAGCATTTT. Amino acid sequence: CASSWPGGNQPQHF.

The CDR3 reads CATSRDYSRGTGEKLFF. The CDR3 DNA reads as TGTGCCACCAGCAGAGATTACAGCAGGGGGACGGGTGAAAAACTGTTTTTT. V is TRBV15 and J is TRBJ1-4, with 7 positions matching TRBD1. The V gene end was trimmed by 0 bases and the J gene end by 7 bases; junction bases not matched to a gene: 11. The CDR3 is 17 amino acids. CDR1 and CDR2 (germline): LNHNV, YYDKDF (reference sequence). The full variable domain, in which reference TRBV15 and TRBJ1-4 provide the parts outside the CDR3, is DAMVIQNPRYQVTQFGKPVTLSCSQTLNHNVMYWYQQKSSQAPKLLFHYYDKDFNNEADTPDNFQSRRPNTSFCFLDIRSPGLGDTAMYLCATSRDYSRGTGEKLFFGSGTQLSVL.

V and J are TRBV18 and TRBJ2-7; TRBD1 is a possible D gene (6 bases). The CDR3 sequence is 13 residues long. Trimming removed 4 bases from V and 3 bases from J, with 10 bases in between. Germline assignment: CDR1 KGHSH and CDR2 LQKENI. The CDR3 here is CASSRETGYEQYF. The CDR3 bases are TGTGCCAGCTCACGAGAGACAGGCTACGAGCAGTACTTC.